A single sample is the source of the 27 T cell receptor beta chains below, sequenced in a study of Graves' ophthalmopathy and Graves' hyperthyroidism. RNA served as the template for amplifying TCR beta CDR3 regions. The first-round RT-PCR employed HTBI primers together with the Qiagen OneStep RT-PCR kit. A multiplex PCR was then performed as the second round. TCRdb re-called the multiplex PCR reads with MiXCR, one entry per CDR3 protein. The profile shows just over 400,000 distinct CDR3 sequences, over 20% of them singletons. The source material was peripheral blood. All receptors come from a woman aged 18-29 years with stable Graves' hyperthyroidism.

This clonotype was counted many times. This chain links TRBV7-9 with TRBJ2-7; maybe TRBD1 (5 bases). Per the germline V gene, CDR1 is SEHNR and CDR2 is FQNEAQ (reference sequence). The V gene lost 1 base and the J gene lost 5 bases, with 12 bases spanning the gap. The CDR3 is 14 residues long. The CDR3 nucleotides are TGTGCCAGCAGCTTAGGCGACAGTAAGCACGAGCAGTACTTC. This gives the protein CASSLGDSKHEQYF.

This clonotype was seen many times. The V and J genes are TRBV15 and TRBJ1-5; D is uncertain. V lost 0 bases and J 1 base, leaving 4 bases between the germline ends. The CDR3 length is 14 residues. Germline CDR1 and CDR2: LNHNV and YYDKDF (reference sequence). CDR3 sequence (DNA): TGTGCCACCAGCAGAGACAGGAGCAATCAGCCCCAGCATTTT. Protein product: CATSRDRSNQPQHF.

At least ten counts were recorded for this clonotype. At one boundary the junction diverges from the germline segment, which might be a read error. DNA for the CDR3: TGTGCCAGCAGTGAAGGGACAGGGAACTTTGGCTACACCTTC. Amino acid sequence: CASSEGTGNFGYTF. The genes are TRBV2 and TRBJ1-2, with 8 bases that match TRBD1. Germline V lookup: CDR1 SNHLY, CDR2 FYNNEI. The CDR3 has 14 amino acids. Full variable domain (remainder filled in from reference TRBV2 and TRBJ1-2): EPEVTQTPSHQVTQMGQEVILRCVPISNHLYFYWYRQILGQKVEFLVSFYNNEISEKSEIFDDQFSVERPDGSNFTLKIRSTKLEDSAMYFCASSEGTGNFGYTFGSGTRLTVV.

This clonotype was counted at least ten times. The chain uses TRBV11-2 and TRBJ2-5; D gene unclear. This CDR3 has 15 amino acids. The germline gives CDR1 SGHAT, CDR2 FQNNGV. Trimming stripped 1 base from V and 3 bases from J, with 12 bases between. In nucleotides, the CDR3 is TGTGCCAGCAGCTTAGCCGGTTTGGCAGAAGAGACCCAGTACTTC. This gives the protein CASSLAGLAEETQYF.

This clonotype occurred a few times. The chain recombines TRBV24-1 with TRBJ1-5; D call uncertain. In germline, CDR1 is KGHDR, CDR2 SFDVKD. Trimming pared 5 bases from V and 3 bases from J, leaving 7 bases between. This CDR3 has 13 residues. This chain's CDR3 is CATSAQPNQPQHF. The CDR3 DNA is TGTGCCACCAGTGCACAGCCCAATCAGCCCCAGCATTTT.

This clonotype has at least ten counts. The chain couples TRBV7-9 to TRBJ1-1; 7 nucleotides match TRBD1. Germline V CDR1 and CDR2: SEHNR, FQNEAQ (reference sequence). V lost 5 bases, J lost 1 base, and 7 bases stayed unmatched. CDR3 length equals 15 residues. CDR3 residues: CASSPLGQSNTEAFF. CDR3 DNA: TGTGCCAGCAGCCCACTGGGACAGTCGAACACTGAAGCTTTCTTT.

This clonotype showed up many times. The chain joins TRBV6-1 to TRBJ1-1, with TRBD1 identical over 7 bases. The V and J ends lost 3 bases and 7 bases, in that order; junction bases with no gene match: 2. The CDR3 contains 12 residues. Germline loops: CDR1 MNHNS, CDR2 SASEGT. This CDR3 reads CASSEGDSEAFF. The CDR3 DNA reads TGTGCCAGCAGTGAGGGGGACAGTGAAGCTTTCTTT.

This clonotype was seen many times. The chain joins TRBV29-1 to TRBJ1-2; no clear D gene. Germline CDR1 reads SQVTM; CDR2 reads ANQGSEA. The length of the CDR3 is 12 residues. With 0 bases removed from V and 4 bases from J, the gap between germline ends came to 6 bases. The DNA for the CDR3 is TGCAGCGTTGAAGAGGGAATCTATGGCTACACCTTC. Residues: CSVEEGIYGYTF.

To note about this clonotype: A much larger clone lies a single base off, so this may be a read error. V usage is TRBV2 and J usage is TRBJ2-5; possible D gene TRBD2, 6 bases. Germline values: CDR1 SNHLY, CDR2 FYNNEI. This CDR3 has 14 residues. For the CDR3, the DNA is TGTGCCAGCTTTCGGGACTCGACTCAAGAGACCGAGTACTTC. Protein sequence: CASFRDSTQETEYF.

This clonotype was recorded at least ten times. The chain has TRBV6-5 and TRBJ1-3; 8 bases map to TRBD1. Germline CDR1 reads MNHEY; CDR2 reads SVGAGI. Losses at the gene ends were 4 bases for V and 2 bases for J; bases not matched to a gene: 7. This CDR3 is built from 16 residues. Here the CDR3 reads CASSSTGGGTGNTIYF. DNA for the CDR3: TGTGCCAGCAGTTCCACAGGGGGTGGGACTGGAAACACCATATATTTT.

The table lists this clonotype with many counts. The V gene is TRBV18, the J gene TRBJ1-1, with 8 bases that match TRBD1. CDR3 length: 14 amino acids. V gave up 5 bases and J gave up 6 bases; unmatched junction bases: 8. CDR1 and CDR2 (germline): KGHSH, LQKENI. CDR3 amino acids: CASSGRQGMPEAFF. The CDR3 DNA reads TGTGCCAGCTCAGGAAGACAGGGGATGCCTGAAGCTTTCTTT.

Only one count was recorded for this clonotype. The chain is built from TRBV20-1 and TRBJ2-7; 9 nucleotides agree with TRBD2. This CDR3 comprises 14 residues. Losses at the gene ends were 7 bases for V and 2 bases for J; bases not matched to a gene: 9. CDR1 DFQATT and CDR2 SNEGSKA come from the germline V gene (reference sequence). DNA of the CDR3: TGCAGTGTCGCCGGACTAGCGATCACCTACGAGCAGTACTTC. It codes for CSVAGLAITYEQYF.

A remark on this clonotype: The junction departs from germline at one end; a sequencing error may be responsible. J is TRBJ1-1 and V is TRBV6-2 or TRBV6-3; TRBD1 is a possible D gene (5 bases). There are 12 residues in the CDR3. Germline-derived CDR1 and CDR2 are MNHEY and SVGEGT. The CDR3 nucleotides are TGTGCCAGCAGTGACGGGGGGACTGAAGCTTCCTTT. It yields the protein CASSDGGTEASF.

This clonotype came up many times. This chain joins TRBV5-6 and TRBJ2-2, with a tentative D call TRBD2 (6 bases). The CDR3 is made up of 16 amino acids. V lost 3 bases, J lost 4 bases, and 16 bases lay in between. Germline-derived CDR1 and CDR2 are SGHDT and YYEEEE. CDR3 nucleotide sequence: TGTGCCAGCAGCTATATACCGGGACTTTTCACCGGGGAGCTGTTTTTT. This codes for CASSYIPGLFTGELFF.

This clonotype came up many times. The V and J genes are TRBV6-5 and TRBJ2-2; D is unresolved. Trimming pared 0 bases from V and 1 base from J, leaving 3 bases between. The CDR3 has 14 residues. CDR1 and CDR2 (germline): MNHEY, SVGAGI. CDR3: CASSYSENTGELFF. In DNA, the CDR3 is TGTGCCAGCAGTTACTCCGAGAACACCGGGGAGCTGTTTTTT.

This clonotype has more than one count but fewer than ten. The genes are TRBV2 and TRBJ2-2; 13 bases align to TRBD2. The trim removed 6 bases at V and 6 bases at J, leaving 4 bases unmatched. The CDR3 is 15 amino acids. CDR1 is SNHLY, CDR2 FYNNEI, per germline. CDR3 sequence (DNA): TGTGCCAGCAGAGGGACTAGCGGGACCCCCGGGGAGCTGTTTTTT. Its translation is CASRGTSGTPGELFF.

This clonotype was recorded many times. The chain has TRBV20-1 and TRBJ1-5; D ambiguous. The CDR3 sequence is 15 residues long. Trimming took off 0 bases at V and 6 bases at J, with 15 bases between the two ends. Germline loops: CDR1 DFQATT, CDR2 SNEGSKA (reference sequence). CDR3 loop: CSARDGGRVCQPQHF. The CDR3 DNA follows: TGCAGTGCTAGAGACGGAGGGAGGGTATGTCAGCCCCAGCATTTT.

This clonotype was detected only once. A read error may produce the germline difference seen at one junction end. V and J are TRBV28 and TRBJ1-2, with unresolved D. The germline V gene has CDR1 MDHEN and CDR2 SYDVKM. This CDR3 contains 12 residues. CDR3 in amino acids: CASSRGNCGFTF. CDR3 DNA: TGTGCCAGCAGCCGGGGTAACTGTGGCTTCACCTTC.

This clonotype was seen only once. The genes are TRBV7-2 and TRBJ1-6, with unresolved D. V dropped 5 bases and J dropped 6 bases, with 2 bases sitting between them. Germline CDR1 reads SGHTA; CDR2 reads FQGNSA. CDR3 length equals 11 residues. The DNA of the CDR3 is TGTGCCAGCAGCGTTAATTCACCCCTCCACTTT. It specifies CASSVNSPLHF.

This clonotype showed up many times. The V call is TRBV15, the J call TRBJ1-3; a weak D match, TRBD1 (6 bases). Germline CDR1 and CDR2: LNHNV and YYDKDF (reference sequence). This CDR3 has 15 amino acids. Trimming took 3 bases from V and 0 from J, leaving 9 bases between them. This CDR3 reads CATSREQGSGNTIYF. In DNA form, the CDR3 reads TGTGCCACCAGCAGGGAACAGGGCTCTGGAAACACCATATATTTT.

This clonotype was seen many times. CDR3 residues: CASSPGRSDTGELFF. The CDR3 DNA sequence: TGTGCCAGCAGCCCCGGGAGGTCTGACACCGGGGAGCTGTTTTTT. This chain joins TRBV7-3 and TRBJ2-2; 7 nucleotides line up with TRBD2. The V and J ends lost 5 bases and 3 bases, in that order; junction bases with no gene match: 6. CDR1 is SGHTA, CDR2 FQGTGA, per germline. The CDR3 has 15 residues.

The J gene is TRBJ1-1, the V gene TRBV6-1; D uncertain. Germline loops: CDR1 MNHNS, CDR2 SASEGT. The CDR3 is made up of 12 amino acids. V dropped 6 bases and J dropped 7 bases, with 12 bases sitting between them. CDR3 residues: CASSSWVGEAFF. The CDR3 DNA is TGTGCCAGCAGCTCGTGGGTGGGTGAAGCTTTCTTT.

This chain's CDR3 is CASSSTVGTGGAEQYV. The CDR3 DNA reads as TGTGCCAGCAGTTCGACCGTCGGGACAGGGGGCGCCGAGCAGTACGTC. The chain links TRBV27 to TRBJ2-7, with 12 bases that match TRBD1. V trimming: 4 bases; J trimming: 6 bases; junction bases outside the gene matches: 10. Germline CDR1 reads MNHEY; CDR2 reads SMNVEV (reference sequence). The CDR3 spans 16 residues.

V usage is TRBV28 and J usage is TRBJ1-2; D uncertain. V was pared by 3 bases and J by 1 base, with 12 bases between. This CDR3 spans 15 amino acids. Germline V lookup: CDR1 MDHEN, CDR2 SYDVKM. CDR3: CASSFDVGVNYGYTF. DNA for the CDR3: TGTGCCAGCAGTTTTGACGTGGGAGTTAACTATGGCTACACCTTC.

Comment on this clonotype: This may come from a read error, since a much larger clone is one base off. This chain's CDR3 is CSAKNPIQESQYF. As DNA, the CDR3 is TGCAGTGCTAAAAACCCGATTCAAGAGAGCCAGTACTTC. The rearrangement links TRBV20-1 to TRBJ2-5; D gene unclear. This CDR3 has 13 residues. Germline CDR1 reads DFQATT; CDR2 reads SNEGSKA (reference sequence).

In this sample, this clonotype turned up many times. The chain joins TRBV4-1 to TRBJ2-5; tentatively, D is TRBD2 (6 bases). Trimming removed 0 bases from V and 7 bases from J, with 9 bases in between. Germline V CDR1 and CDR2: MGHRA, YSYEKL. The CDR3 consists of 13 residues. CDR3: CASSQEGGGTQYF. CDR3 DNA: TGCGCCAGCAGCCAAGAGGGGGGTGGGACCCAGTACTTC.

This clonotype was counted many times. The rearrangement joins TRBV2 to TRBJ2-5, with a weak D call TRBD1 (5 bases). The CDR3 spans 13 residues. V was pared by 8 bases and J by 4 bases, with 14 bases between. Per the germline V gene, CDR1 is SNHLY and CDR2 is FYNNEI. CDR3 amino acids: CASDRAGIETQYF. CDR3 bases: TGTGCCAGCGACCGGGCAGGGATAGAGACCCAGTACTTC.